This T cell receptor beta chain was observed in a study of blood T cell repertoires in COVID-19. Study at large: PBMCs, B-cell-depleted T cells, or T cells provided the cDNA or gDNA that made up the material.

V lost 2 bases and J lost 0; bases outside the gene matches: 6. Germline assignment: CDR1 GTSNPN and CDR2 SVGIG (reference sequence). There are 17 residues in the CDR3. Sequenced by immunoSEQ multiplex PCR; TCRdb stores in-frame clones only, minus some. The sample yields more than 300,000 clones, approximately 90% seen once. The chain couples TRBV30 to TRBJ1-4, with 10 bases aligning to TRBD1. This clonotype was sampled from a woman between 18 and 29 years old who had recovered from COVID-19. The specimen sequenced was PBMCs or T cells enriched from blood (not recorded which). The CDR3 region has the DNA TGTGCCTGGAGTAGGGGACAGGGGTCTGCAACTAATGAAAAACTGTTTTTT. Translation gives CAWSRGQGSATNEKLFF.